These T cell receptor beta chains were read from a single sample in a study of shared clonotypes between healthy human individuals. Here immunoSEQ multiplex PCR was the method, and the copy in TCRdb shows in-frame clones only, minus some. Here the sample spans 740,000 or so clones, around 73% being singletons. The sample comprised memory CD4+ T cells sorted from blood. The receptors here all came from a woman aged 30 to 39 in good health. CDR3s include the opening cysteine and the closing phenylalanine or tryptophan. The D gene is left open where the match is weak. Clone size is not always given. Where it is, it says once, few, many or a class for expanded clones.

>NA|TRBV4-2|NA|TRBJ2-7
TGTGCCAGCAGCCAAGAGGGCCATTCCTACGAGCAGTACTTC
CASSQEGHSYEQYF
>TRBD1|TRBV28|NA|TRBJ1-5
TGTGCCAGCAGTTTATGGGGACAGGGAGAGGGGAGCAATCAGCCCCAGCATTTT
CASSLWGQGEGSNQPQHF
>TRBD1|TRBV6-6|NA|TRBJ2-5
TGTGCCAGCAGGAACAGGGGGGTCCAAGAGACCCAGTACTTC
CASRNRGVQETQYF
>TRBD1|TRBV7-6|few|TRBJ1-1
TGTGCCAGCAGCTCCGACAGGGGGAGGAACACTGAAGCTTTCTTT
CASSSDRGRNTEAFF
>TRBD1|TRBV5-8|NA|TRBJ2-5
TGTGCCAGCAGTAGGGACAGTGGGGAGACCCAGTACTTC
CASSRDSGETQYF
>NA|TRBV5-1|NA|TRBJ1-3
TGCGCCAGCAGCTTTATAGGGGAAGGAAACACCATATATTTT
CASSFIGEGNTIYF
>NA|TRBV28|NA|TRBJ2-7
TGTGCCAGCAGTATTCCGCAGGGGCAAAGCTACGAGCAGTACTTC
CASSIPQGQSYEQYF
>TRBD1|TRBV7-9|few|TRBJ2-7
TGTGCCAGCAGCCTCGGGACAGGGGCGTTTGGGCAGTACTTC
CASSLGTGAFGQYF
>TRBD2|TRBV14|NA|TRBJ2-3
TGTGCCAGCAGCCAAGATCTGGTAGCGGGAGGTCGTACAGATACGCAGTATTTT
CASSQDLVAGGRTDTQYF
>TRBD1|TRBV7-6|NA|TRBJ2-1
TGTGCCAGCAGCCGATACTGGACGGGACAGGGACACAATGAGCAGTTCTTC
CASSRYWTGQGHNEQFF
>TRBD1|TRBV10-3|NA|TRBJ1-1
TGTGCCACCCGGGACAGGGCAGTCGATGAAGCTTTCTTT
CATRDRAVDEAFF
>NA|TRBV11-1|NA|TRBJ2-1
TGTGCCAGCAGCTCAACCGACGGCGGGATCAATGAGCAGTTCTTC
CASSSTDGGINEQFF
>NA|TRBV7-2|NA|TRBJ1-5
TGTGCCAGCAGCTTAGCTATCGGAGAAAGTGGTCAGCCCCAGCATTTT
CASSLAIGESGQPQHF
>NA|TRBV9|NA|TRBJ1-2
TGTGCCAGCAGCCATTCAGGACAGTTAGCTAACTATGGCTACACCTTC
CASSHSGQLANYGYTF
>NA|TRBV5-4|NA|TRBJ1-1
TGTGCCAGCAGATCCAAGTCGGGGGGCTTCAACACTGAAGCTTTCTTT
CASRSKSGGFNTEAFF
>NA|TRBV2|NA|TRBJ1-5
TGTGCCAGCAGGGGTGAGGTTTCTCAGCCCCAGCATTTT
CASRGEVSQPQHF
>NA|TRBV29-1|NA|TRBJ2-2
TGCAGCGCCGGACAGCAGAACACCGGGGAGCTGTTTTTT
CSAGQQNTGELFF
>TRBD1|TRBV6-1|once|TRBJ1-1
TGTGCCAGCAGCCTGACAGGGGTGAGGACTGAAGCTTTCTTT
CASSLTGVRTEAFF
>NA|TRBV5-1|NA|TRBJ1-1
TGCGCCAGCAGCTTGCTCCAGGGAGGGAACACTGAAGCTTTCTTT
CASSLLQGGNTEAFF
>NA|TRBV4-1|NA|TRBJ1-2
TGCGCCACCGGGGACGCCCGGGGCGCTAACTATGGCTACACCTTC
CATGDARGANYGYTF
>TRBD1|TRBV5-1|NA|TRBJ1-4
TGCGCCAGCAGCTTGACCAGGGGGCCTAGTGAAAAACTGTTTTTT
CASSLTRGPSEKLFF
>NA|TRBV28|few|TRBJ2-7
TGTGCCAGCAGTCCCGACATAAGCGAGCAGTACTTC
CASSPDISEQYF
>NA|TRBV5-4|NA|TRBJ2-1
TGTGCCAGCAGCTTGCAGGACCCTAGGGATGAGCAGTTCTTC
CASSLQDPRDEQFF
>TRBD1|TRBV5-1|NA|TRBJ2-2
TGCGCCAGCAGCCCAAAGGGACAGGGGGCGGAGCGGAGAACCGGGGAGCTGTTTTTT
CASSPKGQGAERRTGELFF
>NA|TRBV7-9|NA|TRBJ2-5
TGTGCCAGCAGCAGGCGGGGGCGACAAGAGACCCAGTACTTC
CASSRRGRQETQYF
>TRBD1|TRBV5-6|NA|TRBJ2-5
TGTGCCAGCAGAGCAGCGACAGGGGGTAAGACCCAGTACTTC
CASRAATGGKTQYF
>TRBD1|TRBV7-3|many|TRBJ1-1
TGTGCCAGCAGCTCCAGGGGGCGCGGGCGGAGCATGAACACTGAAGCTTTCTTT
CASSSRGRGRSMNTEAFF
>TRBD1|TRBV2|once|TRBJ1-5
TGTGCCAGCGATAGGGGACAGGGTAGAAGCAATCAGCCCCAGCATTTT
CASDRGQGRSNQPQHF
>TRBD2|TRBV2|few|TRBJ2-3
TGTGCCAGCGGGATAAGCGGGAGCGGGTCAGATACGCAGTATTTT
CASGISGSGSDTQYF
>NA|TRBV14|NA|TRBJ2-2
TGTGCCAGCAGAGATACAGTCTCCCCAACCGGGGAGCTGTTTTTT
CASRDTVSPTGELFF
>TRBD1|TRBV2|NA|TRBJ1-3
TGTGCCAGCAGGCCGGGACAGGGGGTTGGAAACACCATATATTTT
CASRPGQGVGNTIYF
>TRBD2|TRBV6-6|NA|TRBJ2-2
TGTGCCAGCAGTTACCCGACTAGCGGGAGGCCCGGGGAGCTGTTTTTT
CASSYPTSGRPGELFF
>NA|TRBV27|NA|TRBJ1-5
TGTGCCAGCAGCCTTGGGGCGAATCAGCCCCAGCATTTT
CASSLGANQPQHF
>NA|TRBV25-1|NA|TRBJ1-5
TGTGCCAGCTCGGACACCGATCAGCCCCAGCATTTT
CASSDTDQPQHF
>TRBD1|TRBV5-1|many|TRBJ1-2
TGCGCCAGCAGACCGGGACAGCTTACTTTTAACTATGGCTACACCTTC
CASRPGQLTFNYGYTF
>NA|TRBV10-3|once|TRBJ2-5
TGTGCCATCAGTGACTCCGGGACCCAAGAGACCCAGTACTTC
CAISDSGTQETQYF
>NA|TRBV19|few|TRBJ1-5
TGTGCCAGTAGTTATCAGCTCAATCAGCCCCAGCATTTT
CASSYQLNQPQHF
>NA|TRBV5-6|once|TRBJ2-3
TGTGCCAGCAGCTTCTGGATGTCGTTAGATACGCAGTATTTT
CASSFWMSLDTQYF
>NA|TRBV6-1|NA|TRBJ2-1
TGTGCCAGCAGGAGAGACCGACTCGTTCATGAGCAGTTCTTC
CASRRDRLVHEQFF
>NA|TRBV25-1|once|TRBJ1-5
TGTGCCAGCAGTGAGGCAGGGGTACAGCCCCAGCATTTT
CASSEAGVQPQHF
>NA|TRBV28|NA|TRBJ1-5
TGTGCCAGCAGTCTAGACACTTATCAGCCCCAGCATTTT
CASSLDTYQPQHF
>TRBD1|TRBV7-8|NA|TRBJ2-1
TGTGCCAGCAGCGTCGACAGGGTCAGGGAGCAGTTCTTC
CASSVDRVREQFF
>TRBD2|TRBV28|NA|TRBJ2-5
TGTGCCAGCAGTAACAGCCTAGCGGGTGGCCAAGAGACCCAGTACTTC
CASSNSLAGGQETQYF
>TRBD1|TRBV27|NA|TRBJ1-5
TGTGCCAGCAGTTTAATAGGGACAGGGCATCAGCCCCAGCATTTT
CASSLIGTGHQPQHF